Shown below are 6 T cell receptor beta chains from a single sample sequenced in a study of Graves' ophthalmopathy and Graves' hyperthyroidism. Transcripts of RNA were the source for amplifying TCR beta CDR3 regions. Second-round multiplex PCR followed a first-round RT-PCR using HTBI primers. TCRdb itself ran the multiplex PCR reads through MiXCR, one entry per CDR3 protein. The table records a few hundred thousand distinct CDR3 sequences, roughly 15% of them present only once. Source material: peripheral blood. These receptors were collected from an adult man with Graves' ophthalmopathy.

This clonotype was recorded a few times. The chain joins TRBV7-9 to TRBJ2-7; D unclear. Deletions cut 5 bases from V and 3 bases from J, with 11 bases between. CDR3 length equals 13 residues. Germline V gives CDR1 SEHNR, CDR2 FQNEAQ (reference sequence). The CDR3 sequence is CASSLPSLYEQYF. The CDR3 DNA reads as TGTGCCAGCAGCCTTCCCTCTCTCTACGAGCAGTACTTC.

The table lists this clonotype with many counts. The J gene is TRBJ2-5, the V gene TRBV2; 10 bases agree with TRBD2. In germline, CDR1 is SNHLY, CDR2 FYNNEI. The V and J ends lost 3 bases and 6 bases, in that order; junction bases with no gene match: 7. The CDR3 runs to 15 residues. The CDR3 nucleotides read TGTGCCAGCAGTGAGTTTCTAGCGGGGGTGAAGACCCAGTACTTC. Protein sequence: CASSEFLAGVKTQYF. Based on the CDR3 plus reference TRBV2 and TRBJ2-5, the full variable domain is EPEVTQTPSHQVTQMGQEVILRCVPISNHLYFYWYRQILGQKVEFLVSFYNNEISEKSEIFDDQFSVERPDGSNFTLKIRSTKLEDSAMYFCASSEFLAGVKTQYFGPGTRLLVL.

At least ten counts were recorded for this clonotype. This rearrangement joins TRBV3-1 to TRBJ1-2; D is unresolved. CDR3 size: 14 residues. The V gene lost 0 bases and the J gene lost 7 bases, with 12 bases spanning the gap. CDR1 and CDR2 (germline): LGHDT, YNNKEL (reference sequence). In DNA, the CDR3 is TGTGCCAGCAGCCAAGAAACGGGAGGGTTTGGCTACACCTTC. The encoded protein is CASSQETGGFGYTF.

Notes on this clonotype: A much larger clone is a single base away; this may be a read error. The chain is built from TRBV12-3 or TRBV12-4 and TRBJ2-5; 8 bases line up with TRBD2. This CDR3 is built from 17 residues. The CDR3 is CAGSSGAERGPKETQYF. The CDR3, as DNA: TGTGCCGGCAGTTCCGGGGCAGAGCGGGGGCCGAAAGAGACCCAGTACTTC.

This clonotype showed up just a few times. This chain links TRBV6-5 with TRBJ2-7, with D maybe TRBD2 (5 bases). There are 14 residues in the CDR3. V lost 4 bases and J lost 1, with 11 bases in between. CDR1 is MNHEY, CDR2 SVGAGI, per germline. CDR3 nucleotide sequence: TGTGCCAGCAGTTCCTTTGGGGAGTCCTACGAGCAGTACTTC. Protein: CASSSFGESYEQYF.

This clonotype was counted ten times or more. The DNA of the CDR3 is TGCAGTGCTAGAGATGGTGCCAGGGTAAACACTGAAGCTTTCTTT. Amino acid sequence: CSARDGARVNTEAFF. The chain has TRBV20-1 and TRBJ1-1; tentatively, D is TRBD1 (5 bases). Germline CDR1 reads DFQATT; CDR2 reads SNEGSKA (reference sequence). This CDR3 is 15 amino acids long. Trimming shortened V by 0 bases and J by 2 bases, and 13 bases separated the two germline ends.